This entry concerns a single T cell receptor (beta chain). The target antigen is unknown. The data were taken from a study of Ad26.COV2.S vaccination and SARS-CoV-2 variants. Turning to the study itself: Ad26.COV2.S, an intramuscular injection, was given once or twice 56 days apart.

Described treatment: over 15 received Ad26.COV2.S at low or high dose, single or two shots; several received placebo; per-sample allocation not given. The study sampled participants on day 63 after the first vaccine or placebo injection. The sample came from a Boston adult aged 18-55 years. The repertoire was sequenced with immunoSEQ multiplex PCR; TCRdb's copy has only in-frame clones and lacks some. The top ten hold around 5.3% of the sample, which has 300,000 to 400,000 clones, around 89% seen once. There are 14 residues in the CDR3. Trimming at V came to 3 bases and at J to 2 bases, leaving 1 base not matched to a gene. Per the germline V gene, CDR1 is SEHNR and CDR2 is FQNEAQ (reference sequence). General study points: An underestimation of total T cell responses may have resulted from the TCR breadth and depth analyses.

The receptor comes from a person aged 18-60 years who received the Ad26.COV2.S COVID-19 vaccine or a placebo. The rearrangement joins TRBV7-9 to TRBJ2-5; 9 bases line up with TRBD1. The sample was peripheral blood, taken in a trial of Ad26.COV2.S vaccine versus placebo. In DNA form, the CDR3 reads TGTGCCAGCAGCTTCGGGACAGGGCAAGAGACCCAGTACTTC. This sequence encodes CASSFGTGQETQYF.